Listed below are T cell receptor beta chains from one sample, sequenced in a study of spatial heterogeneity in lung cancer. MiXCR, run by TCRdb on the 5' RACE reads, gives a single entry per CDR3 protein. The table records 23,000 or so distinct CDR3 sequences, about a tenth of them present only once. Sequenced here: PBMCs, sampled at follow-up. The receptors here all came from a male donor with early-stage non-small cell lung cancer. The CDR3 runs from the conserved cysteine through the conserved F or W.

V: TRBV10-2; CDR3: CASRDRIMVDEQFF
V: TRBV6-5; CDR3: CASSTGQGTQETQYF
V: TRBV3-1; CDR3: CASSPLHPISTDTQYF
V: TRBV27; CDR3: CASSPWGSQETQYF
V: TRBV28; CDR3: CASSLADLSQPQHF
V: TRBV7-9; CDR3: CASSGSLGRVDEQYF
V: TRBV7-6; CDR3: CASSYRTGGTDTQYF
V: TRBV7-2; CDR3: CASSFGVDTEAFF
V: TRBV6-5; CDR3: CASSPGHSRNTGELFF
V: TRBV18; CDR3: CASSPPGTGNYGYTF
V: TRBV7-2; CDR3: CASSAVGVTEAFF
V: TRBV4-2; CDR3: CASSQEAGRRIVEAFF
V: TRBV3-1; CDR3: CASSPTGGNQPQHF
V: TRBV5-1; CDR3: CASSEGLADPSYNEQFF
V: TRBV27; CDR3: CASSLVQGLAKNIQYF
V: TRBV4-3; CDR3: CASSQAGTGYEKLFF
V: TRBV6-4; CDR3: CASSHHNEQFF
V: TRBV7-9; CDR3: CASNYAGGNSPLHF
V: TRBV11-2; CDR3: CASSSRPLNYGYTF
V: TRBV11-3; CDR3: CASSLDGGASYNEQFF
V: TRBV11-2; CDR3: CASSPGQGRQFF
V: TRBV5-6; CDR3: CASTRTDLAKNIQYF
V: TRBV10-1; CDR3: CASAGGAYNEQFF
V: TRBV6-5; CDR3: CASGSSGNTIYF